This is a list of T cell receptor beta chains from one sample in a study of blood T cell repertoires in COVID-19. This table comes from immunoSEQ multiplex PCR, and its TCRdb copy is limited to in-frame clones, with some not included. The sample has some 120,000 clones, roughly 70% seen once. Sequenced sample: peripheral blood. The receptors shown here come from a human donor with acute or convalescent COVID-19. The donor label of this sample is uncertain. CDR3s include the opening cysteine and the closing phenylalanine or tryptophan. Each record gives: V gene, J gene, clone size, D gene, CDR3 protein, CDR3 DNA. D genes are given only for firm matches. Some rows mark clone size as missing; the rest say once, few, many or name a class of expanded clone.

TRBV18	TRBJ1-6	few	-	CASSLQDYNSPLHF	TGTGCCAGCTCACTACAGGACTATAATTCACCCCTCCACTTT
TRBV3-1/TRBV3-2	TRBJ2-7	few	-	CASSPPSSYEQYF	TGTGCCAGCAGCCCCCCGAGCTCTTACGAGCAGTACTTC
TRBV6-5	TRBJ2-3	-	-	CASWEASTDTQYF	TGTGCCAGCTGGGAGGCTAGCACAGATACGCAGTATTTT
TRBV6-5	TRBJ1-2	-	-	CASSETGRGGYTF	TGTGCCAGCAGCGAGACGGGGCGGGGTGGCTACACCTTC
TRBV2	TRBJ2-6	-	-	CASSPGGSGANVLTF	TGTGCCAGCAGCCCCGGTGGCTCTGGGGCCAACGTCCTGACTTTC
TRBV24-1	TRBJ2-1	-	-	CATSDSSSILQFF	TGTGCCACCAGTGATTCTAGTAGTATATTGCAGTTCTTC
TRBV10-3	TRBJ1-2	-	-	CAISLTGNLYGYTF	TGTGCCATCAGCCTCACAGGGAACCTTTATGGCTACACCTTC
TRBV9	TRBJ1-2	-	-	CASSPAGAGGYTF	TGTGCCAGCAGCCCCGCGGGGGCTGGCGGCTACACCTTC
TRBV12-3/TRBV12-4	TRBJ1-1	-	-	CASSLVSPAEAFF	TGTGCCAGCAGTTTAGTCTCTCCCGCTGAAGCTTTCTTT
TRBV2	TRBJ1-1	once	-	CASRGFTRGTEAFF	TGTGCCAGCAGGGGCTTTACGCGGGGCACTGAAGCTTTCTTT
TRBV18	TRBJ2-5	-	TRBD1	CASSLTGGETQYF	TGTGCCAGCTCACTGACAGGGGGAGAGACCCAGTACTTC
TRBV5-4	TRBJ2-2	-	-	CASSLRGGELFF	TGTGCCAGCAGCTTGCGAGGCGGGGAGCTGTTTTTT
TRBV6-5	TRBJ2-6	-	-	CATPTVSGANVLTF	TGTGCCACCCCGACAGTCTCTGGGGCCAACGTCCTGACTTTC
TRBV27	TRBJ1-5	few	-	CASSWGSLILYSNQPQHF	TGTGCCAGCAGTTGGGGCAGTCTAATTTTATATAGCAATCAGCCCCAGCATTTT
TRBV5-1	TRBJ2-7	-	TRBD1	CASSLASAGGTTYEQYF	TGCGCCAGCAGCTTGGCCTCGGCAGGGGGAACAACCTACGAGCAGTACTTC
TRBV18	TRBJ2-2	-	-	CASSPRQVNTGELFF	TGTGCCAGCTCACCAAGGCAGGTCAACACCGGGGAGCTGTTTTTT
TRBV19	TRBJ1-1	few	-	CASSIGQANTEAFF	TGTGCCAGTAGTATAGGACAGGCCAACACTGAAGCTTTCTTT
TRBV29-1	TRBJ1-2	-	TRBD1	CSVEWQGADGYTF	TGCAGCGTCGAGTGGCAGGGGGCAGATGGCTACACCTTC
TRBV18	TRBJ1-1	-	TRBD1	CASSPRDRTTLLGPEAFF	TGTGCCAGCTCACCACGGGACAGAACTACACTTTTGGGTCCTGAAGCTTTCTTT
TRBV6-5	TRBJ1-5	-	-	CASLNTGGGQPQHF	TGTGCCAGCCTCAATACAGGTGGCGGTCAGCCCCAGCATTTT
TRBV20-1	TRBJ1-6	-	-	CSASGPESPLHF	TGCAGTGCTAGTGGTCCAGAATCACCCCTCCACTTT
TRBV3-1/TRBV3-2	TRBJ2-2	once	-	CASSPPGVGTGELFF	TGTGCCAGCAGCCCCCCAGGGGTTGGGACCGGGGAGCTGTTTTTT
TRBV5-6	TRBJ1-1	-	TRBD1	CASSHTRDRGRTEAFF	TGTGCCAGCAGCCATACGAGAGACAGGGGGAGGACTGAAGCTTTCTTT
TRBV28	TRBJ2-3	-	TRBD1	CASSSPQGAAGTDTQYF	TGTGCCAGCAGTTCCCCTCAGGGGGCGGCGGGGACAGATACGCAGTATTTT
TRBV30	TRBJ1-6	-	TRBD1	CAWAGTGGASPLHF	TGTGCCTGGGCTGGGACAGGGGGCGCTTCACCCCTCCACTTT
TRBV29-1	TRBJ2-7	-	-	CSVRLNSYEQYF	TGCAGCGTTCGTTTAAACTCCTACGAGCAGTACTTC
TRBV28	TRBJ1-2	-	TRBD1	CASNLSPGTGDFYGYTF	TGTGCCAGCAATCTGAGTCCAGGGACAGGAGACTTCTATGGCTACACCTTC
TRBV10-2	TRBJ1-5	-	-	CASRQFASNQPQHF	TGCGCCAGCAGACAGTTCGCTAGCAATCAGCCCCAGCATTTT
TRBV6-6	TRBJ1-5	-	-	CASSRSEGQPQHF	TGTGCCAGCAGTCGATCGGAGGGTCAGCCCCAGCATTTT
TRBV5-1	TRBJ2-3	few	TRBD1	CASSPGGPTDTQYF	TGCGCCAGCAGCCCAGGGGGCCCCACAGATACGCAGTATTTT
TRBV7-7	TRBJ2-3	-	TRBD1	CASSSGQGSTDTQYF	TGTGCTAGCAGCTCCGGACAGGGCAGCACAGATACGCAGTATTTT
TRBV21-1	TRBJ1-6	few	-	CASSTGTGSLNPYSPLHF	TGTGCCAGCAGCACCGGGACAGGTTCCCTTAATCCTTATTCACCCCTCCACTTT
TRBV5-1	TRBJ1-1	-	-	CASSPEPLGGITEAFF	TGCGCCAGCAGCCCCGAGCCCCTGGGGGGAATCACTGAAGCTTTCTTT
TRBV3-1/TRBV3-2	TRBJ1-3	-	-	CASSHDTSSGNTIYF	TGTGCCAGCAGCCACGACACGAGCTCTGGAAACACCATATATTTT
TRBV2	TRBJ2-2	-	-	CASSEDGNTGELFF	TGTGCCAGCAGTGAAGACGGTAACACCGGGGAGCTGTTTTTT
TRBV5-6	TRBJ2-5	few	TRBD2	CASSLSTSGGIETQYF	TGTGCCAGCAGCTTGTCGACTAGCGGGGGAATAGAGACCCAGTACTTC
TRBV30	TRBJ2-3	-	-	CAWSATGGGDTQYF	TGTGCCTGGAGTGCTACAGGGGGGGGAGATACGCAGTATTTT
TRBV28	TRBJ1-2	-	TRBD1	CASSLGRGFFYGYTF	TGTGCCAGCAGTTTAGGCAGGGGGTTTTTCTATGGCTACACCTTC
TRBV5-1	TRBJ2-7	-	TRBD1	CASFRDRGYEQYF	TGCGCCAGCTTCCGGGACAGGGGGTACGAGCAGTACTTC
TRBV9	TRBJ1-1	-	TRBD1	CASSAGDRGLGAFF	TGTGCCAGCAGCGCGGGGGACAGGGGATTAGGGGCTTTCTTT
TRBV28	TRBJ1-1	-	-	CASRRPVRTKNTEAFF	TGTGCCAGCAGGCGACCCGTTCGGACAAAGAACACTGAAGCTTTCTTT
TRBV19	TRBJ2-4	-	TRBD1	CASRPGQVNIQYF	TGTGCCAGTAGACCGGGACAGGTAAACATTCAGTACTTC
TRBV7-9	TRBJ1-6	-	-	CASSPQTGPLHF	TGTGCCAGCAGCCCCCAGACCGGGCCCCTCCACTTT
TRBV5-1	TRBJ2-1	-	TRBD2	CASSLIAGNNEQFF	TGCGCCAGCAGCCTTATAGCGGGAAACAATGAGCAGTTCTTC
TRBV6-5	TRBJ1-1	-	TRBD1	CASSYDRGGMNTEAFF	TGTGCCAGCAGTTACGACAGGGGGGGGATGAACACTGAAGCTTTCTTT
TRBV30	TRBJ1-1	-	TRBD1	CAWRNTDRGRGAFF	TGTGCCTGGAGGAATACGGACAGGGGACGCGGAGCTTTCTTT
TRBV5-8	TRBJ2-3	-	-	CASSLDRGAVPDTQYF	TGTGCCAGCAGCTTGGATCGGGGGGCGGTCCCAGATACGCAGTATTTT
TRBV12-5	TRBJ2-1	-	TRBD2	CASGLVLSEISGASSYNEQFF	TGTGCTAGTGGTTTGGTACTCTCCGAGATTAGCGGGGCGAGCTCCTACAATGAGCAGTTCTTC
TRBV11-2	TRBJ2-2	few	-	CASTKVGGGAGELFF	TGTGCCAGCACCAAAGTGGGGGGGGGCGCCGGGGAGCTGTTTTTT
TRBV9	TRBJ1-6	-	-	CASSSGDGYNSPLHF	TGTGCCAGCAGCTCGGGGGATGGCTATAATTCACCCCTCCACTTT